Listed below are T cell receptor beta chains from one sample, sequenced in a study of control samples from healthy donors and cancer patients. Sequencing used immunoSEQ multiplex PCR; TCRdb keeps in-frame clones, though not all of them. Of roughly 120,000 clones listed, more than 70% are singletons. The sample comprised blood. The receptor source for this set is a man aged 35-49 years in good health. Both conserved end residues are part of each CDR3. A D gene is named only where the DNA matches it firmly. Expanded clones get a size class; other rows say once, few or many, or leave the size out.

J gene: TRBJ1-2; D gene: TRBD1; V gene: TRBV6-5; clone size: -; CDR3 protein: CASRTLGGSYGYTF; CDR3 DNA: TGTGCCAGCAGGACCCTAGGGGGCAGCTATGGCTACACCTTC
J gene: TRBJ2-3; D gene: TRBD1; V gene: TRBV18; clone size: -; CDR3 protein: CASSETGNADTQYF; CDR3 DNA: TGTGCCAGCTCCGAGACAGGGAACGCAGATACGCAGTATTTT
J gene: TRBJ1-6; D gene: TRBD1; V gene: TRBV9; clone size: -; CDR3 protein: CASSGGQGRSPLHF; CDR3 DNA: TGTGCCAGCAGCGGTGGACAGGGAAGGTCACCCCTCCACTTT
J gene: TRBJ1-1; D gene: TRBD1; V gene: TRBV4-2; clone size: once; CDR3 protein: CASSQDTGGITEAFF; CDR3 DNA: TGTGCCAGCAGCCAAGATACAGGGGGCATCACTGAAGCTTTCTTT
J gene: TRBJ1-2; D gene: -; V gene: TRBV19; clone size: once; CDR3 protein: CASSILAGSSYGYTF; CDR3 DNA: TGTGCCAGTAGTATTCTAGCAGGGTCCTCTTATGGCTACACCTTC
J gene: TRBJ1-4; D gene: TRBD1; V gene: TRBV6-6; clone size: -; CDR3 protein: CASSYDRGREKLFF; CDR3 DNA: TGTGCCAGCAGTTACGACAGGGGGCGTGAAAAACTGTTTTTT
J gene: TRBJ1-5; D gene: -; V gene: TRBV6-2/TRBV6-3; clone size: few; CDR3 protein: CASSYSGLHQPQHF; CDR3 DNA: TGTGCCAGCAGTTACTCAGGGCTCCATCAGCCCCAGCATTTT
J gene: TRBJ2-7; D gene: -; V gene: TRBV9; clone size: -; CDR3 protein: CASSVGGGDYEQYF; CDR3 DNA: TGTGCCAGCAGCGTAGGTGGCGGAGACTACGAGCAGTACTTC
J gene: TRBJ1-5; D gene: -; V gene: TRBV18; clone size: -; CDR3 protein: CASSGGVGQPQHF; CDR3 DNA: TGTGCCAGCTCGGGGGGGGTTGGTCAGCCCCAGCATTTT
J gene: TRBJ2-7; D gene: -; V gene: TRBV15; clone size: -; CDR3 protein: CATSYDRSSSYEQYF; CDR3 DNA: TGTGCCACCAGCTATGACAGAAGCAGCTCCTACGAGCAGTACTTC
J gene: TRBJ1-3; D gene: -; V gene: TRBV7-2; clone size: once; CDR3 protein: CASSLVVSSGNTIYF; CDR3 DNA: TGTGCCAGCAGCTTAGTTGTCAGCTCTGGAAACACCATATATTTT
J gene: TRBJ1-4; D gene: -; V gene: TRBV7-9; clone size: -; CDR3 protein: CASSLDRQNEKLFF; CDR3 DNA: TGTGCCAGCAGCTTGGACAGACAAAATGAAAAACTGTTTTTT
J gene: TRBJ2-2; D gene: TRBD1; V gene: TRBV4-1; clone size: -; CDR3 protein: CASSPQGVTNTGELFF; CDR3 DNA: TGCGCCAGCAGCCCACAGGGGGTAACGAACACCGGGGAGCTGTTTTTT
J gene: TRBJ1-5; D gene: TRBD1; V gene: TRBV15; clone size: few; CDR3 protein: CATSSHISGTGGSQPQHF; CDR3 DNA: TGTGCCACCAGCAGCCATATATCCGGGACAGGGGGAAGTCAGCCCCAGCATTTT
J gene: TRBJ2-7; D gene: -; V gene: TRBV5-1; clone size: once; CDR3 protein: CASRQGEQYF; CDR3 DNA: TGCGCCAGCAGACAGGGCGAGCAGTACTTC
J gene: TRBJ1-1; D gene: -; V gene: TRBV5-1; clone size: once; CDR3 protein: CASSLIARTEAFF; CDR3 DNA: TGCGCCAGCAGCTTGATCGCTAGAACTGAAGCTTTCTTT
J gene: TRBJ2-5; D gene: -; V gene: TRBV12-3/TRBV12-4; clone size: -; CDR3 protein: CASRFGRRETQYF; CDR3 DNA: TGTGCCAGCAGGTTCGGGAGAAGGGAGACCCAGTACTTC
J gene: TRBJ1-2; D gene: -; V gene: TRBV12-3/TRBV12-4; clone size: -; CDR3 protein: CASSLGAYGYTF; CDR3 DNA: TGTGCCAGCAGTTTGGGGGCTTATGGCTACACCTTC
J gene: TRBJ2-1; D gene: -; V gene: TRBV5-6; clone size: -; CDR3 protein: CASSLDRYNEQFF; CDR3 DNA: TGTGCCAGCAGCTTGGACAGATACAATGAGCAGTTCTTC
J gene: TRBJ1-2; D gene: -; V gene: TRBV23-1; clone size: -; CDR3 protein: CASSQSGEGGDYGYTF; CDR3 DNA: TGCGCCAGCAGTCAATCGGGGGAGGGCGGGGACTATGGCTACACCTTC
J gene: TRBJ2-7; D gene: TRBD2; V gene: TRBV7-2; clone size: -; CDR3 protein: CASSLGRGGIYEQYF; CDR3 DNA: TGTGCCAGCAGCTTAGGGCGGGGGGGAATTTACGAGCAGTACTTC
J gene: TRBJ2-7; D gene: TRBD1; V gene: TRBV11-3; clone size: once; CDR3 protein: CASSAGTASYEQYF; CDR3 DNA: TGTGCCAGCAGCGCCGGGACAGCTTCCTACGAGCAGTACTTC
J gene: TRBJ2-7; D gene: TRBD1; V gene: TRBV30; clone size: -; CDR3 protein: CAWSLWDRGYEQYF; CDR3 DNA: TGTGCCTGGAGTCTCTGGGACAGGGGCTACGAGCAGTACTTC
J gene: TRBJ1-4; D gene: TRBD1; V gene: TRBV25-1; clone size: -; CDR3 protein: CASSDGTGGSTNEKLFF; CDR3 DNA: TGTGCCAGCAGTGATGGGACAGGGGGCTCAACTAATGAAAAACTGTTTTTT
J gene: TRBJ2-4; D gene: -; V gene: TRBV18; clone size: -; CDR3 protein: CASSPMDATKNIQYF; CDR3 DNA: TGTGCCAGCTCACCAATGGACGCAACCAAAAACATTCAGTACTTC
J gene: TRBJ1-1; D gene: -; V gene: TRBV6-6; clone size: -; CDR3 protein: CASSPRRGTEAFF; CDR3 DNA: TGTGCCAGCAGTCCCCGGCGGGGCACTGAAGCTTTCTTT
J gene: TRBJ2-7; D gene: -; V gene: TRBV5-6; clone size: few; CDR3 protein: CASSPVGAGKQYF; CDR3 DNA: TGTGCCAGCAGCCCCGTGGGGGCGGGCAAGCAGTACTTC
J gene: TRBJ2-7; D gene: -; V gene: TRBV18; clone size: once; CDR3 protein: CASSPRGQGLGPREQYF; CDR3 DNA: TGTGCCAGCTCACCACGGGGGCAGGGCCTCGGTCCGAGAGAGCAGTACTTC
J gene: TRBJ2-3; D gene: TRBD2; V gene: TRBV2; clone size: -; CDR3 protein: CASSLAGSTDTQYF; CDR3 DNA: TGTGCCAGCAGTTTAGCGGGGAGCACAGATACGCAGTATTTT
J gene: TRBJ1-1; D gene: -; V gene: TRBV7-8; clone size: -; CDR3 protein: CASSLGSQGRDTEAFF; CDR3 DNA: TGTGCCAGCAGCTTGGGTAGCCAGGGTAGGGACACTGAAGCTTTCTTT
J gene: TRBJ2-7; D gene: TRBD1; V gene: TRBV28; clone size: -; CDR3 protein: CASSPPWDRGIYEQYF; CDR3 DNA: TGTGCCAGCAGTCCCCCGTGGGACAGGGGTATCTACGAGCAGTACTTC
J gene: TRBJ1-6; D gene: -; V gene: TRBV30; clone size: once; CDR3 protein: CAWSVDGGSNSPLHF; CDR3 DNA: TGTGCCTGGAGTGTTGATGGGGGGAGCAATTCACCCCTCCACTTT
J gene: TRBJ1-3; D gene: -; V gene: TRBV3-1/TRBV3-2; clone size: -; CDR3 protein: CASSQDLTVSGNTIYF; CDR3 DNA: TGTGCCAGCAGCCAAGATTTGACAGTCTCTGGAAACACCATATATTTT
J gene: TRBJ1-3; D gene: -; V gene: TRBV10-3; clone size: -; CDR3 protein: CAISERSTGNTIYF; CDR3 DNA: TGTGCCATCAGTGAAAGGTCCACTGGAAACACCATATATTTT
J gene: TRBJ2-1; D gene: -; V gene: TRBV7-9; clone size: once; CDR3 protein: CASSSAARAAGNEQFF; CDR3 DNA: TGTGCCAGCAGCTCCGCTGCGCGGGCCGCGGGCAATGAGCAGTTCTTC
J gene: TRBJ1-2; D gene: -; V gene: TRBV3-1/TRBV3-2; clone size: few; CDR3 protein: CASTPAGPGGGYTF; CDR3 DNA: TGTGCCAGCACCCCAGCGGGCCCCGGTGGGGGCTACACCTTC
J gene: TRBJ1-2; D gene: -; V gene: TRBV27; clone size: -; CDR3 protein: CASRLGGAGYGYTF; CDR3 DNA: TGTGCCAGTAGGCTCGGGGGCGCCGGCTATGGCTACACCTTC
J gene: TRBJ2-7; D gene: -; V gene: TRBV27; clone size: once; CDR3 protein: CASIGPYF; CDR3 DNA: TGTGCCAGCATAGGCCCTTACTTC
J gene: TRBJ1-1; D gene: -; V gene: TRBV4-1; clone size: -; CDR3 protein: CASSQGYRDSRGAFF; CDR3 DNA: TGCGCCAGCAGCCAAGGCTACAGGGACTCTCGGGGAGCTTTCTTT
J gene: TRBJ1-2; D gene: TRBD1; V gene: TRBV12-3/TRBV12-4; clone size: -; CDR3 protein: CASRDRANYGYTF; CDR3 DNA: TGTGCCAGCAGGGACAGGGCGAACTATGGCTACACCTTC
J gene: TRBJ1-6; D gene: TRBD1; V gene: TRBV5-6; clone size: -; CDR3 protein: CASSEDRAYPPLHF; CDR3 DNA: TGTGCCAGCAGCGAGGACAGGGCGTACCCACCCCTCCACTTT
J gene: TRBJ1-5; D gene: -; V gene: TRBV10-3; clone size: -; CDR3 protein: CAISEGGLNQPQHF; CDR3 DNA: TGTGCCATCAGTGAAGGGGGGCTGAATCAGCCCCAGCATTTT
J gene: TRBJ2-5; D gene: TRBD1; V gene: TRBV5-1; clone size: -; CDR3 protein: CASSSQGGPQETQYF; CDR3 DNA: TGCGCCAGCAGCTCCCAAGGGGGCCCCCAAGAGACCCAGTACTTC
J gene: TRBJ1-1; D gene: -; V gene: TRBV27; clone size: -; CDR3 protein: CASRTGHFNTEAFF; CDR3 DNA: TGTGCCAGCAGGACGGGACATTTTAACACTGAAGCTTTCTTT
J gene: TRBJ1-6; D gene: -; V gene: TRBV7-3; clone size: once; CDR3 protein: CASSLSQGMVSPLHF; CDR3 DNA: TGTGCCAGCAGCTTAAGTCAGGGGATGGTTTCACCCCTCCACTTT
J gene: TRBJ2-6; D gene: TRBD2; V gene: TRBV6-4; clone size: -; CDR3 protein: CASSGTSGSGANVLTF; CDR3 DNA: TGTGCCAGCAGTGGGACTAGCGGGTCTGGGGCCAACGTCCTGACTTTC
J gene: TRBJ2-6; D gene: -; V gene: TRBV5-1; clone size: -; CDR3 protein: CASSFNSGSGANVLTF; CDR3 DNA: TGCGCCAGCAGCTTTAATAGCGGCTCTGGGGCCAACGTCCTGACTTTC
J gene: TRBJ1-1; D gene: TRBD1; V gene: TRBV6-5; clone size: -; CDR3 protein: CASTPRTGMNTEAFF; CDR3 DNA: TGTGCCAGCACTCCCCGGACAGGCATGAACACTGAAGCTTTCTTT
J gene: TRBJ2-1; D gene: TRBD1; V gene: TRBV5-1; clone size: -; CDR3 protein: CASSLVPGQEYNEQFF; CDR3 DNA: TGCGCCAGCAGCTTGGTTCCGGGACAGGAATACAATGAGCAGTTCTTC
J gene: TRBJ1-4; D gene: -; V gene: TRBV25-1; clone size: -; CDR3 protein: CASSESRVLGEKLFF; CDR3 DNA: TGTGCCAGCAGTGAATCTAGGGTCCTGGGTGAAAAACTGTTTTTT
J gene: TRBJ2-1; D gene: -; V gene: TRBV3-1/TRBV3-2; clone size: -; CDR3 protein: CASSRASANNEQFF; CDR3 DNA: TGTGCCAGCAGCCGGGCTAGCGCGAACAATGAGCAGTTCTTC
J gene: TRBJ2-1; D gene: TRBD2; V gene: TRBV6-4; clone size: -; CDR3 protein: CASSRNPSGGAINEQFF; CDR3 DNA: TGTGCCAGCAGCCGAAACCCTAGCGGGGGGGCCATCAATGAGCAGTTCTTC
J gene: TRBJ2-5; D gene: TRBD1; V gene: TRBV7-2; clone size: -; CDR3 protein: CASSLKGQGFWETQYF; CDR3 DNA: TGTGCCAGCAGCCTAAAAGGACAGGGGTTTTGGGAGACCCAGTACTTC
J gene: TRBJ1-6; D gene: -; V gene: TRBV4-2; clone size: few; CDR3 protein: CASSQDGRYNSPLHF; CDR3 DNA: TGTGCCAGCAGCCAAGATGGCCGGTATAATTCACCCCTCCACTTT
J gene: TRBJ2-7; D gene: TRBD1; V gene: TRBV30; clone size: -; CDR3 protein: CAWGDRDDEQYF; CDR3 DNA: TGTGCCTGGGGGGACAGGGACGACGAGCAGTACTTC